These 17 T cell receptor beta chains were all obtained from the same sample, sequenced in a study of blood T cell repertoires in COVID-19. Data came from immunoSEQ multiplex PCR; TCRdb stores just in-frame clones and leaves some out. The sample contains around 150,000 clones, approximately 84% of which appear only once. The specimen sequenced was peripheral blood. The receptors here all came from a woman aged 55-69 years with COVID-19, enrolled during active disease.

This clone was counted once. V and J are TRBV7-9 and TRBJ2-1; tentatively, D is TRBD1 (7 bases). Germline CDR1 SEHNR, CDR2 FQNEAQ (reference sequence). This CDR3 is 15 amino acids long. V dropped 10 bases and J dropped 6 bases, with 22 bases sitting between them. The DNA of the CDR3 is TGTGCCACCTCCCTGGGGCAGGGGGGTTCCAATGAGCAGTTCTTC. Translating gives CATSLGQGGSNEQFF.

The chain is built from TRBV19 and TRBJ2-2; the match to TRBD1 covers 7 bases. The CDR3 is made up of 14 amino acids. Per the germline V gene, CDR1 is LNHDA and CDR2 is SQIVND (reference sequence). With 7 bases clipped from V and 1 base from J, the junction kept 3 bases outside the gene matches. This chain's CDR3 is CASKRTGNTGELFF. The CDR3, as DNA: TGTGCCAGTAAAAGGACAGGGAACACCGGGGAGCTGTTTTTT. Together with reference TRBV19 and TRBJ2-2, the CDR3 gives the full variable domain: DGGITQSPKYLFRKEGQNVTLSCEQNLNHDAMYWYRQDPGQGLRLIYYSQIVNDFQKGDIAEGYSVSREKKESFPLTVTSAQKNPTAFYLCASKRTGNTGELFFGEGSRLTVL.

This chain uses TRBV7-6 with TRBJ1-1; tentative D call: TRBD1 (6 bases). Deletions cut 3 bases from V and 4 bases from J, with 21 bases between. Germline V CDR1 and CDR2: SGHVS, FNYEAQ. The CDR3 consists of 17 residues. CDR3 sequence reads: CASSFFRGPGVGTEAFF. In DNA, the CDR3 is TGTGCCAGCAGCTTCTTCAGGGGACCCGGGGTAGGCACTGAAGCTTTCTTT.

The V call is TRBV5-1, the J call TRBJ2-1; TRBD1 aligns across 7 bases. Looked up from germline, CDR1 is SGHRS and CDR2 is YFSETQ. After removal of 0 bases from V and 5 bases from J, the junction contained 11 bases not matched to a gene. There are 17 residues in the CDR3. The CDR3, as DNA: TGCGCCAGCAGCTTGGCCCCCCAAGACAGGGCGAACAATGAGCAGTTCTTC. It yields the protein CASSLAPQDRANNEQFF.

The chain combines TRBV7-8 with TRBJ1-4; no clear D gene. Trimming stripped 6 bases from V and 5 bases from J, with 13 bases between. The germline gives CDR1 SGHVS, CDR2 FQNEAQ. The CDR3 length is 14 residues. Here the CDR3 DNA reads TGTGCCAGCAGAGGCCAACTAAGCAATGAAAAACTGTTTTTT. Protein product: CASRGQLSNEKLFF.

The CDR3 region has the DNA TGCAGCGTTCTAGGGGGGACAGGGGCGGGAACTGAAGCTTTCTTT. Translated, it gives CSVLGGTGAGTEAFF. V and J are TRBV29-1 and TRBJ1-1, with 10 nucleotides matching TRBD1. From germline, CDR1 is SQVTM and CDR2 ANQGSEA. The CDR3 has 15 amino acids. V gave up 5 bases and J gave up 5 bases; unmatched junction bases: 11. Variable domain in full (rest from reference TRBV29-1 and TRBJ1-1): SAVISQKPSRDICQRGTSLTIQCQVDSQVTMMFWYRQQPGQSLTLIATANQGSEATYESGFVIDKFPISRPNLTFSTLTVSNMSPEDSSIYLCSVLGGTGAGTEAFFGQGTRLTVV.

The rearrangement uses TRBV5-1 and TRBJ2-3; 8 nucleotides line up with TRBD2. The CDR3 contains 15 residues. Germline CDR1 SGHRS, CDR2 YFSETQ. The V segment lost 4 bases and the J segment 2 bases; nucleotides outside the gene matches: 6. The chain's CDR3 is CASSIAGGFTDTQYF. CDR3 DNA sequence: TGCGCCAGCAGCATCGCGGGAGGCTTCACAGATACGCAGTATTTT.

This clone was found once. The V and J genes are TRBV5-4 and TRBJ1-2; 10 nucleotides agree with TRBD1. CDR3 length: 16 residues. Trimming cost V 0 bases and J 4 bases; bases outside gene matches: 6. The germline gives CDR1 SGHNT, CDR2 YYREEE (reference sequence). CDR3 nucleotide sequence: TGTGCCAGCAGCTTGGGACAGGGGGCGAGCGGCTATGGCTACACCTTC. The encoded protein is CASSLGQGASGYGYTF.

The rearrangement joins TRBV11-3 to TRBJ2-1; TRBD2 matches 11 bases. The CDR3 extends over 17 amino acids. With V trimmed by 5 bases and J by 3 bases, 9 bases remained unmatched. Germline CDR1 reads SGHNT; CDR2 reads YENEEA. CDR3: CASSLYSGGELYNEQFF. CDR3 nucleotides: TGTGCCAGCAGCCTCTATAGCGGGGGGGAGCTCTACAATGAGCAGTTCTTC.

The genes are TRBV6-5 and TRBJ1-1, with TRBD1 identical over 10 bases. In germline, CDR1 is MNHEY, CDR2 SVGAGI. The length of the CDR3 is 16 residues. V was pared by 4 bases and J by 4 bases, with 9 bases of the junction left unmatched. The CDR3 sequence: CASSFRDRGGGTEAFF. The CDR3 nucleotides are TGTGCCAGCAGTTTCCGGGACAGGGGAGGAGGCACTGAAGCTTTCTTT.

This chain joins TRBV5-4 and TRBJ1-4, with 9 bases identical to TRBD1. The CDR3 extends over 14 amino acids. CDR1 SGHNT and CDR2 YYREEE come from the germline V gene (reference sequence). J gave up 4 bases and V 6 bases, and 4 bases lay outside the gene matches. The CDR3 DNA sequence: TGTGCCAGCACCGCGACAGGGGGTAATGAAAAACTGTTTTTT. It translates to CASTATGGNEKLFF.

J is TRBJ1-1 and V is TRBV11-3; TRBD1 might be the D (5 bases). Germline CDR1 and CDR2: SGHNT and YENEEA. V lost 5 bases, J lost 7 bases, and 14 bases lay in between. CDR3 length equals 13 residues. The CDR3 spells CASSRGGRNEAFF. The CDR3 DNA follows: TGTGCCAGCAGCCGGGGGGGACGAAATGAAGCTTTCTTT.

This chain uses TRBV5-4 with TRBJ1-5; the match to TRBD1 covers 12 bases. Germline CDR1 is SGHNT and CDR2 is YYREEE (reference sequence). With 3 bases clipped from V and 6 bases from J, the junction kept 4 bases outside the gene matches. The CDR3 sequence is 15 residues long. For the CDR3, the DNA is TGTGCCAGCAGCTCTGGGACAGGGGGCGGTCAGCCCCAGCATTTT. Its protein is CASSSGTGGGQPQHF.

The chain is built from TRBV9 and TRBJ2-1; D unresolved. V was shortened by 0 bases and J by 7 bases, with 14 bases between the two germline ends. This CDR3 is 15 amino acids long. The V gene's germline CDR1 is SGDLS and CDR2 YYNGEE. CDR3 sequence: CASSVAFSARNEQFF. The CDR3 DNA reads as TGTGCCAGCAGCGTAGCCTTCTCAGCGCGAAATGAGCAGTTCTTC.

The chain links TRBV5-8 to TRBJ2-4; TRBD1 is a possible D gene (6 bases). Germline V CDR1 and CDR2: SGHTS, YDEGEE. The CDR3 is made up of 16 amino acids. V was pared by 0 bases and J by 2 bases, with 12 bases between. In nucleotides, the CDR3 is TGTGCCAGCAGCTTGGACAGGGCAGCGACCAAAAACATTCAGTACTTC. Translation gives CASSLDRAATKNIQYF. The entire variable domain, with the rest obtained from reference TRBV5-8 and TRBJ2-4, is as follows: EAGVTQSPTHLIKTRGQQATLRCSPISGHTSVYWYQQALGLGLQFLLWYDEGEERNRGNFPPRFSGRQFPNYSSELNVNALELEDSALYLCASSLDRAATKNIQYFGAGTRLSVL.

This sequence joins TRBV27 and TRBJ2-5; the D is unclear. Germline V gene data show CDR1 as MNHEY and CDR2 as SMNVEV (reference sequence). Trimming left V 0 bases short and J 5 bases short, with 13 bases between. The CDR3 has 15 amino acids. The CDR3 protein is CASSLSRGPPETQYF. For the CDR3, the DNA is TGTGCCAGCAGTTTATCGAGAGGCCCCCCTGAGACCCAGTACTTC.

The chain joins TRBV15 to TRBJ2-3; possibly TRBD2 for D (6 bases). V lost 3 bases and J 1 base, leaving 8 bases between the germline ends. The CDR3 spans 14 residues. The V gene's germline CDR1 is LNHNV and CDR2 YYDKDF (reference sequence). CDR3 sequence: CATSREGGTDTQYF. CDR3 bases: TGTGCCACCAGCAGGGAGGGAGGCACAGATACGCAGTATTTT.